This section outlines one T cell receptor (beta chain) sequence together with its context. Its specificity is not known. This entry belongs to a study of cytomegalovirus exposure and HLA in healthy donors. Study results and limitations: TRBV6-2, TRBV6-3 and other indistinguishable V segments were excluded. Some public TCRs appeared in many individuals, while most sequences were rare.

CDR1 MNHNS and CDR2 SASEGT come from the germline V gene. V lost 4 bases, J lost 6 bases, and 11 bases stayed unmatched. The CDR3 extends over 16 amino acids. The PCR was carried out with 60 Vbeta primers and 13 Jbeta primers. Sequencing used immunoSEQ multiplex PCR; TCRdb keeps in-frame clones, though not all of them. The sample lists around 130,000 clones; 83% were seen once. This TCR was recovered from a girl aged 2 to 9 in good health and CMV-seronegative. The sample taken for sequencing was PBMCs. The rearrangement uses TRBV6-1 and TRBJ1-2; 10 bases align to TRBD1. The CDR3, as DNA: TGTGCCAGCAGTGTTCTAGAAGGGACAGGGGAGAATGGCTACACCTTC. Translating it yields CASSVLEGTGENGYTF.